Sequencing of this T cell receptor beta chain was carried out in a study of T cells in tumors after PD-1 blockade. Study-level background: A subset received ongoing vismodegib 150 mg daily alongside anti-PD-1 therapy.

The table came from immunoSEQ multiplex PCR; TCRdb's copy has only in-frame clones and leaves some out. The sample yields 60,000 to 70,000 clones, around two thirds seen once. The sample here was PBMCs, taken after anti-PD-1 treatment. The TCR originated in a human donor with basal cell carcinoma.

CDR3 sequence: CASMNPAGGTGELFF. CDR3 coding DNA: TGTGCCAGCATGAACCCAGCGGGGGGCACCGGGGAGCTGTTTTTT. V usage is TRBV25-1 and J usage is TRBJ2-2, with 9 nucleotides matching TRBD2. The CDR3 sequence is 15 residues long. Germline V gives CDR1 MGHDK, CDR2 SYGVNS. Unmatched junction bases numbered 7, after V lost 7 bases and J lost 4 bases.